A selection of T cell receptor beta chains follows, all from one sample in a study of response to subunit inactivated influenza vaccine. TCRdb used MiXCR to reprocess the RT-PCR reads, holding one entry per CDR3 protein. The sample has about 540,000 distinct CDR3 sequences, approximately 20% seen once; the top ten hold under 3.5%. This sample was also put to use in a study of T cells expressing NK-cell markers.

Sequencing was performed on CD4+ T cells sorted from PBMCs, taken 12 days after vaccination. Every receptor here comes from a man aged 45 to 65 who received an inactivated influenza vaccine. Each CDR3 is given with its conserved first and last residue. Fields, in order: V gene, J gene, CDR3 protein.

V: TRBV4-2
J: TRBJ1-3
CDR3: CASSQEGDRPSGNTIYF

V: TRBV6-4
J: TRBJ2-2
CDR3: CASSRESGGTTGELFF

V: TRBV20-1
J: TRBJ2-7
CDR3: CSASTSGLSYEQYF

V: TRBV3-1
J: TRBJ2-7
CDR3: CASSQRGRLDEQYF

V: TRBV6-2/TRBV6-3
J: TRBJ2-1
CDR3: CASSYRFGQEDEQFF

V: TRBV20-1
J: TRBJ2-5
CDR3: CSAGYRGAWQETQYF

V: TRBV28
J: TRBJ2-1
CDR3: CATGVDEQFF

V: TRBV29-1
J: TRBJ1-6
CDR3: CSVLETLRSPLHF

V: TRBV27
J: TRBJ2-1
CDR3: CASSLLEGNEQFF

V: TRBV3-1
J: TRBJ2-3
CDR3: CASSPGTGRRSTDTQYF

V: TRBV4-1
J: TRBJ2-3
CDR3: CASSQPITDTQYF

V: TRBV20-1
J: TRBJ2-5
CDR3: CSAPGTPEGQYF

V: TRBV6-2/TRBV6-3
J: TRBJ2-7
CDR3: CASSTTSGSSYEQYF

V: TRBV24-1
J: TRBJ2-1
CDR3: CATRGTSGRPENNEQFF

V: TRBV20-1
J: TRBJ2-5
CDR3: CSALEEGLAALSETQYF

V: TRBV2
J: TRBJ2-7
CDR3: CASSESADSEQYF

V: TRBV5-4
J: TRBJ2-1
CDR3: CASSPRRAGANEQFF

V: TRBV29-1
J: TRBJ1-1
CDR3: CSVVRTGYTEAFF

V: TRBV20-1
J: TRBJ2-7
CDR3: CSAHDLRSEQYF

V: TRBV7-8
J: TRBJ2-7
CDR3: CASSFGPGVYEQYF

V: TRBV7-2
J: TRBJ2-5
CDR3: CASSLARTRNKETQYF

V: TRBV7-2
J: TRBJ2-1
CDR3: CASSLALAGVIYEQFF

V: TRBV6-1
J: TRBJ2-6
CDR3: CASSRDRGALSGANVLTF

V: TRBV4-1
J: TRBJ1-6
CDR3: CASSQRDRNSPLHF

V: TRBV12-3/TRBV12-4
J: TRBJ2-2
CDR3: CASSPTKTGSTGELFF

V: TRBV3-1
J: TRBJ1-2
CDR3: CATQPPGRESGYTF

V: TRBV7-9
J: TRBJ2-3
CDR3: CASSHTGADTQYF

V: TRBV5-1
J: TRBJ2-1
CDR3: CASSAGGGNEQFF

V: TRBV7-9
J: TRBJ2-5
CDR3: CASSLDTETQYF

V: TRBV7-2
J: TRBJ2-5
CDR3: CASSLITETQYF

V: TRBV20-1
J: TRBJ2-1
CDR3: CSASPEGREVYNEQFF

V: TRBV7-2
J: TRBJ1-1
CDR3: CASSLYRHTEAFF

V: TRBV6-1
J: TRBJ2-7
CDR3: CASTPRDRGDYEQYF

V: TRBV7-8
J: TRBJ2-5
CDR3: CASSLAGVGGTQYF

V: TRBV6-4
J: TRBJ1-4
CDR3: CASSVSVGENEKLFF

V: TRBV11-2
J: TRBJ1-1
CDR3: CASSLEPGQYIEAFF

V: TRBV28
J: TRBJ1-5
CDR3: CASTLQGTRGNQPQHF

V: TRBV6-1
J: TRBJ2-5
CDR3: CASSPGLSPETQYF

V: TRBV29-1
J: TRBJ2-7
CDR3: CSGWDGEAYEQYF

V: TRBV5-1
J: TRBJ2-1
CDR3: CASSFGTGSDEQFF

V: TRBV9
J: TRBJ2-6
CDR3: CASSVEGGRGANVLTF

V: TRBV12-3/TRBV12-4
J: TRBJ2-1
CDR3: CASSLGSSGKYNEQFF

V: TRBV3-1
J: TRBJ2-7
CDR3: CASSLRDSWSSYEQYF

V: TRBV5-1
J: TRBJ1-2
CDR3: CASRGQPQDYGYTF

V: TRBV5-1
J: TRBJ1-1
CDR3: CASKRQGGTEAFF

V: TRBV20-1
J: TRBJ2-1
CDR3: CSARPIREIAGSNEQFF

V: TRBV10-3
J: TRBJ1-3
CDR3: CAISESEVSGNTIYF

V: TRBV4-2
J: TRBJ1-2
CDR3: CASSPQGLGYGYTF

V: TRBV20-1
J: TRBJ2-3
CDR3: CSARRQPTDTQYF

V: TRBV10-3
J: TRBJ2-2
CDR3: CAISGALLKNTGELFF

V: TRBV6-5
J: TRBJ1-5
CDR3: CASSFGRSGNQPQHF

V: TRBV5-5
J: TRBJ2-1
CDR3: CASSLAPGQALIYNEQFF

V: TRBV5-1
J: TRBJ2-5
CDR3: CASSRTSGVYQETQYF

V: TRBV5-1
J: TRBJ1-1
CDR3: CASSSGTGGEAFF

V: TRBV20-1
J: TRBJ2-3
CDR3: CSFRDYALGTDTQYF

V: TRBV2
J: TRBJ2-6
CDR3: CASSTPGQAFSGANVLTF

V: TRBV6-2/TRBV6-3
J: TRBJ2-2
CDR3: CASSFRRGITGELFF

V: TRBV7-9
J: TRBJ2-3
CDR3: CASRADEFNPSADTQYF

V: TRBV7-8
J: TRBJ1-1
CDR3: CASRPFGAEAFF

V: TRBV5-4
J: TRBJ1-6
CDR3: CASSPDSSNSPLHF